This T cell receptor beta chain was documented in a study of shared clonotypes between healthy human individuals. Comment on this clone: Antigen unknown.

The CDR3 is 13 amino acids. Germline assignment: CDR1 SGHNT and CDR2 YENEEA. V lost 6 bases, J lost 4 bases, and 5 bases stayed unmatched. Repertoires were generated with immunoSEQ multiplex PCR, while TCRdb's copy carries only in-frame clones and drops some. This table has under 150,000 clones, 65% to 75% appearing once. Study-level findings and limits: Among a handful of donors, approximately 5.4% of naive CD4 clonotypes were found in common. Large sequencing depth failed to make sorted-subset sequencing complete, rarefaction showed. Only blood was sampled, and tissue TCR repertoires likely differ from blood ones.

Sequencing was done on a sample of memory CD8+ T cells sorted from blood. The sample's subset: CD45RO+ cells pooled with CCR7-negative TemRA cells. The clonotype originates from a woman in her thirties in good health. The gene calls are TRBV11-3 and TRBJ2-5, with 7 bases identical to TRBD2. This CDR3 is CASSFAGVETQYF. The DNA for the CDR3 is TGTGCCAGCAGTTTCGCGGGAGTAGAGACCCAGTACTTC.